This T cell receptor (beta chain) was identified in a study of T cell repertoires in aging, cancer and after chemotherapy. Study results and caveats: In each cancer cohort, median generation probability increased across chemotherapy, suggesting thymic output rebounded.

Multiplex touch-down PCR with TRB-A/B primers amplified rearranged V-D-J TRB sequences. Using its own MiXCR run on the multiplex PCR reads, TCRdb lists one record per CDR3 protein. Among just under 1,000 distinct CDR3 sequences listed, about 15% were seen once. This clonotype turned up a few times. Its target is unknown. The V segment lost 1 base and the J segment 5 bases; nucleotides outside the gene matches: 11. The length of the CDR3 is 17 residues. Germline CDR1 reads SGHAT; CDR2 reads FQNNGV. The template was genomic DNA from peripheral blood, not RNA. V usage is TRBV11-2 and J usage is TRBJ2-3; 8 bases line up with TRBD2. The sequencing sample was made of blood. This clonotype was sampled from a human donor with a solid tumor. The CDR3 DNA reads TGTGCCAGCAGCTTAGTTCTTAACGGGAGGGCGGGAGATACGCAGTATTTT. It encodes CASSLVLNGRAGDTQYF.